What follows is one T cell receptor beta chain and its context. The sample belongs to a study of radiation and T cells in renal cell carcinoma. Time point indicated: blood 4 weeks post-SBRT, at nephrectomy. Treatment noted: 15 Gy SBRT to primary tumor, nephrectomy 4 weeks later. V was pared by 7 bases and J by 5 bases, with 23 bases between. CDR1 and CDR2 (germline): MDHEN, SYDVKM. The CDR3 covers 16 residues. Assay: immunoSEQ multiplex PCR; the TCRdb copy retains only in-frame clones and omits some. The sample consists of 130,000 to 150,000 clones, roughly 90% of them appearing once. The genes are TRBV28 and TRBJ2-5; D perhaps matches TRBD1 (6 bases). This sequence originates from a woman aged 50 to 65 with renal cell carcinoma. The sample consisted of blood, taken from a patient whose treatment included radiotherapy and nephrectomy. CDR3 region: CASTQRYRVESETQYF. Here the CDR3 DNA reads TGTGCCAGCACCCAACGGTACAGGGTGGAATCGGAGACCCAGTACTTC.